This T cell receptor (beta chain) was sequenced during a study of T cell responses to AZD1222 COVID-19 vaccine. The study's findings and limits: Seropositive at baseline were only a handful of AZD1222 recipients.

Points on this clone: What it binds is unknown. Distinct nucleotide sequences in the sample also encode this CDR3.

Germline CDR1 and CDR2: MNHEY and SVGAGI. The ends were cut back, 6 bases at V and 5 bases at J, with 11 bases in the middle. The CDR3 sequence is 13 residues long. Data came from immunoSEQ multiplex PCR; TCRdb stores just in-frame clones and leaves some out. The sample lists tens of thousands of clones; roughly 80% were seen once. The chain joins TRBV6-5 to TRBJ2-1, with D perhaps assigned TRBD1 or TRBD2 (5 bases each). This receptor was obtained from an adult in good health. The material was peripheral blood, obtained on day 0 of AZD1222 vaccination. CDR3 DNA sequence: TGTGCCAGCAGATTAGGGACCAACAATGAGCAGTTCTTC. Its translation: CASRLGTNNEQFF.